A selection of T cell receptor beta chains follows, all from one sample in a study of shared clonotypes between healthy human individuals. Using immunoSEQ multiplex PCR, the repertoire was profiled, and TCRdb retains in-frame clones only, with some absent. Here the sample spans hundreds of thousands of clones, over 70% being singletons. The sample consisted of memory CD4+ T cells sorted from blood. The receptors were sampled from a man aged 30-40 years in good health. The CDR3 runs from the conserved cysteine through the conserved F or W. The D gene is left open where the match is weak. Where a row states a size, it is once, few, many or the class of an expanded clone; other rows omit it.

v_call,clone_size,j_call,d_call,cdr3_aa
TRBV29-1,once,TRBJ2-1,TRBD2,CSVEEAVAGLLNEQFF
TRBV11-1,NA,TRBJ1-1,NA,CAVARQNTEAFF
TRBV5-1,NA,TRBJ1-1,NA,CASRVDTEAFF
TRBV25-1,NA,NA,TRBD2,CASAGRNSYEQYF
TRBV2,NA,TRBJ2-1,NA,CASSAGLEQFF
TRBV5-1,many,TRBJ2-7,NA,CASSPMGVGEQNF
TRBV5-1,once,TRBJ1-5,NA,CASSSGDNFNQPQHF
TRBV18,NA,TRBJ2-5,NA,CASSPRNQETQYF
TRBV28,NA,TRBJ1-2,NA,CASSPVPRGIGYTF
TRBV6-5,NA,TRBJ1-2,TRBD1,CASSANRGRTYGYTF
TRBV29-1,NA,TRBJ2-7,TRBD2,CSARRTSGSSYEQYF
TRBV7-9,NA,TRBJ1-1,NA,CASSLDSAEAFF
TRBV2,few,TRBJ2-7,NA,CASSSGGFYEQYF
TRBV19,NA,TRBJ2-6,TRBD1,CASSVRKDRQGVRTGANVLTF
TRBV9,NA,TRBJ1-5,NA,CASSVSPDKNQPQHF
TRBV28,NA,TRBJ1-5,TRBD1,CASRRQGGNQPQHF
TRBV6-1,NA,TRBJ2-3,NA,CASSDDERGASTDTQYF
TRBV7-9,NA,TRBJ1-6,TRBD1,CASSRDRINNSPLHF
TRBV28,few,TRBJ2-5,NA,CASSPRTETQYF
TRBV4-1,NA,TRBJ2-1,NA,CASSQDQGFEQFF
TRBV18,many,TRBJ2-3,TRBD2,CASSALTSGLSTDTQYF
TRBV9,NA,TRBJ1-3,NA,CASSVGSSGNTIYF
TRBV5-1,NA,TRBJ2-5,NA,CASSAVETQYF
TRBV2,NA,TRBJ1-5,NA,CASSERVRQPQHF
TRBV5-6,NA,TRBJ2-4,NA,CASSFGPESIAKNIQYF
TRBV28,few,TRBJ1-1,NA,CASSLYRLNTEAFF
TRBV19,NA,TRBJ1-1,NA,CASSIFTRPGVTEAFF
TRBV30,few,TRBJ2-2,TRBD1,CAWRRDRGVTGELFF
TRBV11-1,NA,TRBJ1-5,NA,CASSLPALPKPQHF
TRBV9,NA,TRBJ1-1,NA,CASSVGPDMNTEAFF
TRBV6-5,once,TRBJ1-6,NA,CASSYSRFSPLHF
TRBV11-2,NA,TRBJ2-1,NA,CASSLDRYNEQFF
TRBV7-6,NA,TRBJ2-1,NA,CASSPPGHNEQFF
TRBV11-2,NA,TRBJ2-2,TRBD2,CASSPKRERGTGELFF
TRBV2,few,TRBJ1-2,NA,CASRETVYGYTF
TRBV2,NA,TRBJ2-5,NA,CASSEMRETQYF
TRBV6-4,NA,TRBJ2-5,TRBD1,CASSEKQGAMTQYF
TRBV18,NA,TRBJ2-2,TRBD2,CASSPRTGGGTGELFF
TRBV2,NA,TRBJ2-3,NA,CANTINNGETQYF
TRBV19,once,TRBJ2-1,TRBD2,CASSRLAGVGNEQFF
TRBV14,NA,TRBJ2-4,NA,CASSPGQKVAKNIQYF
TRBV1,few,TRBJ2-3,NA,CTSSQATSGRGSDTQYF
TRBV11-2,NA,TRBJ2-7,TRBD2,CASSLDPFSGRDGEQYF